The sequence of this T cell receptor beta chain was determined in a study of breast tumors, draining lymph nodes, adjacent tissues. From the multiplex PCR reads, TCRdb called clonotypes with MiXCR, one entry per CDR3 protein. Found here are approximately 120,000 distinct CDR3 sequences, over 20% of them singletons; the top ten hold 2.2%. This clonotype was detected ten times or more. Antigen unknown. This CDR3 is built from 11 residues. V gave up 0 bases and J gave up 12 bases, with 6 bases separating them. Per germline, CDR1 SGHVS and CDR2 FNYEAQ. Broader study findings: The data were judged consistent with most tumor T cells coming from lymph node and expanding in tumor. Tumor repertoires ranked between lymph nodes and nontumor tissue in diversity, with V and J gene preferences.

The lymph nodes were axillary draining lymph nodes from breast cancer patients. This clonotype was sampled from a female donor with breast cancer. Some clones in this sample may be carry-over from other donors' samples. What was sequenced was axillary lymph node tissue. The chain employs TRBV7-6 and TRBJ2-1; D not certain. CDR3 residues: CASSLAIGQFF. The DNA for the CDR3 is TGTGCCAGCAGCTTAGCAATTGGGCAGTTCTTC.